In its sample, the clone carrying this TCR beta chain ranks as medium-sized. Its antigen is currently unknown. This entry belongs to a study of T cells in localized non-small cell lung cancer. Regarding the study as a whole: Adjacent lung held a median 57 of the top 100 tumor clones.

Measured with immunoSEQ multiplex PCR; TCRdb has only the in-frame clones, and not every one. Of 65,000 to 95,000 clones in the sample, over 70% were seen once. V shed 6 bases and J shed 4 bases, with 10 bases lying between them. The CDR3 loop spans 13 amino acids. CDR1 MDHEN and CDR2 SYDVKM come from the germline V gene. The V call is TRBV28, the J call TRBJ2-1; no clear D gene. This receptor was identified in a man aged 40-75 years with stage II squamous cell lung carcinoma. The material was PBMCs, obtained before any cancer treatment. The chain's CDR3 is CASRIMGYNEQFF. The CDR3 region has the DNA TGTGCCAGCAGGATCATGGGGTACAATGAGCAGTTCTTC.